This T cell receptor (beta chain) was sequenced for a study of blood T cell repertoires in COVID-19. As for the study in general: Samples of COVID-19 (acute and convalescent) were obtained from the United States, Italy and Spain. T cells, B-cell-depleted T cells, or PBMCs supplied cDNA or gDNA.

Produced via immunoSEQ multiplex PCR; TCRdb's table is partial and in-frame only. The sample has about 230,000 clones, over 65% seen once. Per the germline V gene, CDR1 is KGHSH and CDR2 is LQKENI. The CDR3 spans 14 residues. The V segment lost 8 bases and the J segment 1 base; nucleotides outside the gene matches: 4. This receptor was obtained from a woman in her 70s with active or convalescent COVID-19. The sequencing sample was made of peripheral blood. V is TRBV18 and J is TRBJ2-3; 9 bases line up with TRBD2. This CDR3 is CASLSGGRTDTQYF. CDR3 coding DNA: TGTGCCAGCCTTAGCGGGGGTCGCACAGATACGCAGTATTTT. Full variable domain (rest looked up from reference TRBV18 and TRBJ2-3): NAGVMQNPRHLVRRRGQEARLRCSPMKGHSHVYWYRQLPEEGLKFMVYLQKENIIDESGMPKERFSAEFPKEGPSILRIQQVVRGDSAAYFCASLSGGRTDTQYFGPGTRLTVL.